A selection of T cell receptor beta chains follows, all from one sample in a study of blood T cell repertoires in COVID-19. Data came from immunoSEQ multiplex PCR; TCRdb stores just in-frame clones and leaves some out. Of 85,000 to 130,000 clones listed, 70% to 90% are singletons. Input material: PBMCs or T cells enriched from blood (not recorded which). The source of these receptors is a woman in her forties or fifties who had recovered from COVID-19. Both conserved end residues are trimmed from each CDR3.

V	J	CDR3
TRBV3-1/TRBV3-2	TRBJ2-7	ASSPRSTVSYEQY
TRBV27	TRBJ1-6	ASGYDRGTSPLH
TRBV30	TRBJ1-6	AWSVGDYNSPLH
TRBV19	TRBJ2-3	ASSIGLTSTDTQY
TRBV28	TRBJ2-7	ASDSGTTYEQY
TRBV24-1	TRBJ1-2	ATSEHSYGYT
TRBV15	TRBJ2-2	ATSRGREGTGELF
TRBV6-1	TRBJ2-7	ASSEDWTGTYEQY
TRBV28	TRBJ1-2	ASSFGTGIYSNT
TRBV4-1	TRBJ2-7	ASSLPLSGRLMYEQY
TRBV9	TRBJ2-1	ASSVGSTEQF
TRBV5-1	TRBJ2-7	ASSLRIPGGSFAYEQY
TRBV5-6	TRBJ2-1	ASSLGLAGNEQF
TRBV30	TRBJ1-2	AWSVTENTYGYT
TRBV24-1	TRBJ2-7	ATSDRNYEQY
TRBV10-3	TRBJ2-5	AISESYLDSPQETQY
TRBV5-6	TRBJ2-3	ASSLVASGGLAQY
TRBV3-1/TRBV3-2	TRBJ1-5	ASSQDGTGNQPQH
TRBV5-1	TRBJ2-1	ASSPSSGGTNEQF
TRBV28	TRBJ1-2	ASREGRTPNYGYT
TRBV28	TRBJ1-5	ASSLQVANQPQH
TRBV6-1	TRBJ1-1	ASSEMGGSGTEAF
TRBV19	TRBJ1-2	ASRREANYGYT
TRBV18	TRBJ2-5	ASSRNSGQETQY
TRBV3-1/TRBV3-2	TRBJ2-2	ASSQGPGQGRLLNTGELF
TRBV19	TRBJ1-2	ASRHRVEYGYT
TRBV11-3	TRBJ2-6	ASSPPGANVLT
TRBV28	TRBJ1-2	ASSPRDRVVYGYT
TRBV19	TRBJ1-4	ASSRMGQGLRGEKLF
TRBV30	TRBJ2-3	AWRWGGRDTQY
TRBV24-1	TRBJ2-1	ATSEPRGYNEQF
TRBV19	TRBJ2-3	ASSTGAVVETQY
TRBV5-1	TRBJ1-4	ASSLGGNEKLF
TRBV28	TRBJ2-1	ASTPGGAGPQSYNEQF
TRBV6-5	TRBJ1-1	ASIGGSWNTEAF
TRBV9	TRBJ1-1	ASQQGVNTEAF
TRBV30	TRBJ1-2	AWRDKGLFDYGYT
TRBV6-5	TRBJ2-2	ASSFGQGIYSGELF
TRBV6-5	TRBJ1-1	ASRWDREPHTEAF
TRBV23-1	TRBJ2-7	ASSLELLTGTGGRYEQY
TRBV5-1	TRBJ1-5	ASSLYPQGTEPQH
TRBV27	TRBJ2-1	ASSPHRPGLAQNEQF